Presented here are 23 T cell receptor beta chains from one specimen sequenced in a study of beta chain features in type 1 diabetes. cDNA synthesis used the whole RNA isolate, giving expressed TCRB sequences. Produced via immunoSEQ multiplex PCR; TCRdb's table is partial and in-frame only. The sample lists under 450,000 clones, approximately 15% occurring once. The sample taken for sequencing was naive CD4+ T cells from blood. The receptor source for this set is a man aged 30 to 39 in good health.

V usage is TRBV10-2 and J usage is TRBJ2-7; D possibly corresponds to TRBD2 (7 bases). Germline lookup yields CDR1 WSHSY and CDR2 SAAADI. V was clipped by 2 bases and J by 3 bases, with 14 bases between them. The CDR3 spans 15 residues. CDR3 DNA: TGCGCCAGCAGTGAGACCCGGGGGGCCATCTACGAGCAGTACTTC. Translating gives CASSETRGAIYEQYF.

CDR3 in DNA: TGTGCCAGCAGCGTAGCTGCGGGGGGTAGTAGATTCTCCTACAATGAGCAGTTCTTC. It translates to CASSVAAGGSRFSYNEQFF. The genes are TRBV9 and TRBJ2-1; 8 bases align to TRBD2. This CDR3 has 19 residues. CDR1 is SGDLS, CDR2 YYNGEE, per germline. The junction had 11 bases not matched to a gene; V was cut back by 0 bases and J by 0 bases. Using reference TRBV9 and TRBJ2-1 for the parts outside the CDR3, the full variable domain is DSGVTQTPKHLITATGQRVTLRCSPRSGDLSVYWYQQSLDQGLQFLIQYYNGEERAKGNILERFSAQQFPDLHSELNLSSLELGDSALYFCASSVAAGGSRFSYNEQFFGPGTRLTVL.

This clone has more than one count but fewer than ten. The chain uses TRBV2 and TRBJ1-1, with 8 nucleotides matching TRBD1. Germline CDR1 SNHLY, CDR2 FYNNEI. The CDR3 is 15 amino acids. V shed 6 bases and J 4 bases; nucleotides not matched to a gene: 10. The CDR3 nucleotides read TGTGCCAGCAGCCCCGACAGGGGAAAGATCACTGAAGCTTTCTTT. Translating gives CASSPDRGKITEAFF.

This rearrangement joins TRBV5-1 to TRBJ2-5, with unresolved D. From germline, CDR1 is SGHRS and CDR2 YFSETQ. The CDR3 is made up of 13 amino acids. Trimming cost V 0 bases and J 4 bases, with 7 bases left between them. The DNA for the CDR3 is TGCGCCAGCAGCTTGGTGGTGCGAGAGACCCAGTACTTC. It codes for CASSLVVRETQYF.

This clone was seen a few times. The V gene is TRBV9, the J gene TRBJ1-2; 9 positions match TRBD1. CDR3 length: 15 amino acids. Germline lookup yields CDR1 SGDLS and CDR2 YYNGEE. The ends lost 0 bases at V and 7 bases at J; junction bases unmatched: 7. CDR3 nucleotide sequence: TGTGCCAGCAGCGTAGGAACAGGGGGCGCTTTTGGCTACACCTTC. Protein: CASSVGTGGAFGYTF.

This clone has just a few counts. The rearrangement joins TRBV4-1 to TRBJ2-3, with D perhaps matching TRBD2 (5 bases). V lost 3 bases and J lost 0, with 10 bases in between. CDR1 is MGHRA and CDR2 is YSYEKL in the germline V gene. This CDR3 spans 15 amino acids. The CDR3 DNA follows: TGCGCCAGCAGCCATCCAGCGGCTAGCACAGATACGCAGTATTTT. Residues: CASSHPAASTDTQYF.

This chain links TRBV5-4 with TRBJ1-2; D remains ambiguous. The CDR3 is made up of 13 amino acids. Trimming removed 0 bases from V and 4 bases from J, with 7 bases in between. Germline values: CDR1 SGHNT, CDR2 YYREEE (reference sequence). In nucleotides, the CDR3 is TGTGCCAGCAGCTTGGCCCTTCCCTATGGCTACACCTTC. Residues: CASSLALPYGYTF.

This chain links TRBV15 with TRBJ2-2; no reliable D call. Germline CDR1 is LNHNV and CDR2 is YYDKDF (reference sequence). V was pared by 4 bases and J by 6 bases, with 15 bases between. This CDR3 contains 15 residues. The CDR3 is CATSIRGRLAGELFF. CDR3 DNA: TGTGCCACCAGCATCAGAGGACGATTGGCCGGGGAGCTGTTTTTT.

This clone was seen only a few times. This chain joins TRBV5-6 and TRBJ1-5; 7 bases line up with TRBD1. The V and J ends lost 0 bases and 1 base, in that order; junction bases with no gene match: 4. This CDR3 has 16 amino acids. Germline V gives CDR1 SGHDT, CDR2 YYEEEE. In nucleotides, the CDR3 is TGTGCCAGCAGCTTGGATAGGGGGCGAAGCAATCAGCCCCAGCATTTT. This gives the protein CASSLDRGRSNQPQHF.

This clone has only a few counts. The chain combines TRBV19 with TRBJ2-2; possible D gene TRBD2, 6 bases. CDR3 length: 16 residues. The germline CDR1 and CDR2 sequences are LNHDA and SQIVND (reference sequence). Trimming left V 1 base short and J 5 bases short, with 14 bases between. CDR3 amino acids: CASSIVDGSPTGELFF. CDR3 DNA: TGTGCCAGTAGTATAGTCGACGGGAGCCCAACCGGGGAGCTGTTTTTT.

In this sample, this clone turned up a few times. The chain employs TRBV14 and TRBJ2-1, with 16 bases matching TRBD2. The V gene's germline CDR1 is SGHDN and CDR2 FVKESK. This CDR3 has 20 residues. Trimming took 1 base from V and 7 from J; bases not matched to a gene: 13. This CDR3 is CASSQGWGTSGRAILNEQFF. CDR3 in DNA: TGTGCCAGCAGCCAAGGCTGGGGGACTAGCGGGAGGGCCATATTAAATGAGCAGTTCTTC.

This clone was seen only a few times. J is TRBJ2-1 and V is TRBV7-2; 9 nucleotides line up with TRBD2. V lost 3 bases and J lost 4; bases outside the gene matches: 7. Germline V gene data show CDR1 as SGHTA and CDR2 as FQGNSA. CDR3 length: 16 residues. The CDR3 DNA follows: TGTGCCAGCAGCTTTACCTCTAGCGGGGCATACAATGAGCAGTTCTTC. This gives the protein CASSFTSSGAYNEQFF. Looking up the rest from reference TRBV7-2 and TRBJ2-1 gives the full variable domain: GAGVSQSPSNKVTEKGKDVELRCDPISGHTALYWYRQSLGQGLEFLIYFQGNSAPDKSGLPSDRFSAERTGGSVSTLTIQRTQQEDSAVYLCASSFTSSGAYNEQFFGPGTRLTVL.

In its sample, this clone was seen a few times. The J gene is TRBJ2-2, the V gene TRBV9; D possibly matches TRBD1 or TRBD2 (5 bases each). V lost 4 bases to trimming and J lost 1 base, with 8 bases between them. The CDR3 loop spans 14 amino acids. Germline-derived CDR1 and CDR2 are SGDLS and YYNGEE. The CDR3 coding sequence is TGTGCCAGCAGCCTGGGACGGAACACCGGGGAGCTGTTTTTT. As protein: CASSLGRNTGELFF.

V usage is TRBV7-2 and J usage is TRBJ2-5; 7 nucleotides line up with TRBD1. The CDR3 is 16 residues long. After removal of 1 base from V and 6 bases from J, the junction contained 11 bases not matched to a gene. In germline, CDR1 is SGHTA, CDR2 FQGNSA. CDR3 DNA: TGTGCCAGCAGCTTAGAAGGGGGCAACTATATGAAGACCCAGTACTTC. This encodes CASSLEGGNYMKTQYF.

This chain joins TRBV30 and TRBJ2-1; D is unresolved. V was shortened by 2 bases and J by 8 bases, with 4 bases between the two germline ends. Germline V gene sequence: CDR1 GTSNPN, CDR2 SVGIG (reference sequence). The CDR3 is made up of 10 amino acids. The DNA of the CDR3 is TGTGCCTGGAGTAGCCATGAGCAGTTCTTC. Its translation is CAWSSHEQFF.

In this sample, this clone turned up a few times. The V gene is TRBV6-4, the J gene TRBJ2-7; D remains unclear. The V end lost 5 bases, the J end lost 0 bases, and 8 bases lay between the germline ends. Germline CDR1 and CDR2: MRHNA and SNTAGT. The CDR3 sequence is 13 residues long. CDR3 in DNA: TGTGCCAGCAGTCAGGAGAGCTCCTACGAGCAGTACTTC. Translation: CASSQESSYEQYF.

The chain uses TRBV20-1 and TRBJ1-3; D is unresolved. The CDR3 is 11 residues long. V was clipped by 6 bases and J by 3 bases, with 6 bases between them. Germline CDR1 is DFQATT and CDR2 is SNEGSKA (reference sequence). CDR3 in DNA: TGCAGTGCGGGGATTGGAAACACCATATATTTT. This translates into CSAGIGNTIYF.

This clone was counted between two and nine times. The V and J genes are TRBV5-1 and TRBJ1-2; 7 bases fit TRBD1. The germline gives CDR1 SGHRS, CDR2 YFSETQ. V was pared by 3 bases and J by 3 bases, with 8 bases of the junction left unmatched. CDR3 size: 15 residues. The CDR3 nucleotides are TGCGCCAGCAGCTCGGGGACAGCCGCCTACTATGGCTACACCTTC. The encoded protein is CASSSGTAAYYGYTF.

The rearrangement joins TRBV14 to TRBJ2-6; weak D call: TRBD1 (6 bases). Germline loops: CDR1 SGHDN, CDR2 FVKESK. CDR3 size: 15 residues. V lost 1 base and J 2 bases, leaving 6 bases between the germline ends. In nucleotides, the CDR3 is TGTGCCAGCAGCCAAGGGGGGCCTGGGGCCAACGTCCTGACTTTC. Its protein is CASSQGGPGANVLTF.

The chain combines TRBV21-1 with TRBJ2-5. TRBV21-1 is shown as a pseudogene. CDR3 length equals 14 residues. The CDR3 loop reads CASSKVGPRETQYF. The CDR3 DNA reads as TGTGCCAGCAGCAAAGTAGGGCCCCGAGAGACCCAGTACTTC.

The genes are TRBV11-3 and TRBJ2-1; D gene ambiguous. This CDR3 has 12 residues. Trimming pared 2 bases from V and 9 bases from J, leaving 8 bases between. Germline CDR1 reads SGHNT; CDR2 reads YENEEA. DNA of the CDR3: TGTGCCAGCAGCTTAACTGCTGGTGAGCAGTTCTTC. Translation gives CASSLTAGEQFF.

This clone has only a few counts. V and J are TRBV30 and TRBJ1-2; 8 positions agree with TRBD1. V shed 2 bases and J 8 bases; nucleotides not matched to a gene: 10. The CDR3 has 14 amino acids. The germline V gene has CDR1 GTSNPN and CDR2 SVGIG (reference sequence). As DNA, the CDR3 is TGTGCCTGGAGTACCCTTGGACAGGGAAGGGGCTACACCTTC. Translated, it gives CAWSTLGQGRGYTF.

Only a few counts were recorded for this clone. The chain links TRBV18 to TRBJ2-5, with D possibly TRBD2 on 5 matching bases. V was shortened by 3 bases and J by 4 bases, with 12 bases between the two germline ends. The germline gives CDR1 KGHSH, CDR2 LQKENI. This CDR3 spans 14 amino acids. CDR3 loop: CASSPWAEGETQYF. CDR3 nucleotide sequence: TGTGCCAGCTCACCTTGGGCAGAGGGAGAGACCCAGTACTTC. The whole variable domain, filled in from reference TRBV18 and TRBJ2-5, reads NAGVMQNPRHLVRRRGQEARLRCSPMKGHSHVYWYRQLPEEGLKFMVYLQKENIIDESGMPKERFSAEFPKEGPSILRIQQVVRGDSAAYFCASSPWAEGETQYFGPGTRLLVL.